Each of the 18 T cell receptor beta chains below was sequenced from the same sample in a study of T cells after posttransplantation cyclophosphamide. Using immunoSEQ multiplex PCR, the repertoire was profiled, and TCRdb retains in-frame clones only, with some absent. Here the sample spans fewer than 20,000 clones, roughly 94% being singletons. Cells defined as naive were viable CD3+CD4+ or CD3+CD8+ and CCR7+CD45RA+CD45RO-CD95-CD27+CD28+. The sequenced sample was naive CD4+ T cells sorted from blood. The receptors derive from a woman in her forties or fifties in good health and a related stem cell transplant donor.

This chain uses TRBV30 with TRBJ1-1, with 8 bases lining up with TRBD1. Germline CDR1 is GTSNPN and CDR2 is SVGIG (reference sequence). CDR3 size: 11 residues. With V trimmed by 3 bases and J by 11 bases, 5 bases remained unmatched. CDR3 bases: TGTGCCTGGAGCCCGGGACAGGTCGCTTTCTTT. Amino acid sequence: CAWSPGQVAFF.

This rearrangement joins TRBV11-1 to TRBJ2-5, with a tentative D call TRBD2 (5 bases). CDR1 is SGHAT and CDR2 is FQDESV in the germline V gene (reference sequence). V lost 3 bases and J 5 bases, leaving 7 bases between the germline ends. The CDR3 spans 12 residues. CDR3 sequence: CASSLTMETQYF. In DNA, the CDR3 is TGTGCCAGCAGCTTGACTATGGAGACCCAGTACTTC.

The chain joins TRBV5-1 to TRBJ2-3; D is perhaps TRBD2 (5 bases). Trimming left V 2 bases short and J 5 bases short, with 9 bases between. The CDR3 covers 13 residues. Per the germline V gene, CDR1 is SGHRS and CDR2 is YFSETQ. This CDR3 reads CASSFHAGDTQYF. For the CDR3, the DNA is TGCGCCAGCAGCTTCCACGCGGGAGATACGCAGTATTTT.

The rearrangement links TRBV11-2 to TRBJ2-7, with D possibly matching TRBD2 (6 bases). V lost 2 bases and J 1 base, leaving 15 bases between the germline ends. Per germline, CDR1 SGHAT and CDR2 FQNNGV. The CDR3 has 16 residues. The CDR3 nucleotides are TGTGCCAGCAGCTTATCTACTAGCAAGCCTTCCTACGAGCAGTACTTC. Its protein is CASSLSTSKPSYEQYF. Based on the CDR3 plus reference TRBV11-2 and TRBJ2-7, the full variable domain is EAGVAQSPRYKIIEKRQSVAFWCNPISGHATLYWYQQILGQGPKLLIQFQNNGVVDDSQLPKDRFSAERLKGVDSTLKIQPAKLEDSAVYLCASSLSTSKPSYEQYFGPGTRLTVT.

CDR3 amino acids: CASSLDPSRTGELFF. In nucleotides, the CDR3 is TGTGCCAGCAGCTTAGACCCCTCCAGGACCGGGGAGCTGTTTTTT. This rearrangement joins TRBV7-3 to TRBJ2-2; no firm D call. The V end lost 2 bases, the J end lost 5 bases, and 12 bases lay between the germline ends. Germline CDR1 SGHTA, CDR2 FQGTGA. This CDR3 has 15 residues.

This sequence joins TRBV4-3 and TRBJ1-1, with 7 bases aligning to TRBD1. From germline, CDR1 is LGHNA and CDR2 YSLEER. With 2 bases clipped from V and 1 base from J, the junction kept 1 base outside the gene matches. CDR3 size: 14 residues. The CDR3 nucleotides are TGCGCCAGCAGCCAACACAGGGGGAACACTGAAGCTTTCTTT. It specifies CASSQHRGNTEAFF.

This chain joins TRBV27 and TRBJ2-7; a weak D match, TRBD2 (6 bases). Germline assignment: CDR1 MNHEY and CDR2 SMNVEV (reference sequence). The CDR3 is 12 residues long. Trimming removed 3 bases from V and 7 bases from J, with 10 bases in between. CDR3 amino acids: CASSFQAGEQYF. The CDR3 coding sequence is TGTGCCAGCAGTTTCCAGGCGGGGGAGCAGTACTTC.

V is TRBV27 and J is TRBJ2-2; tentative D call: TRBD2 (5 bases). CDR3 length equals 16 residues. Germline CDR1 is MNHEY and CDR2 is SMNVEV (reference sequence). V was pared by 1 base and J by 6 bases, with 15 bases between. As DNA, the CDR3 is TGTGCCAGCAGTTTATATCTGGGCGCCGGGGCCGGGGAGCTGTTTTTT. Protein sequence: CASSLYLGAGAGELFF.

The chain employs TRBV18 and TRBJ1-3; possible D gene TRBD1, 6 bases. The CDR3 contains 16 residues. Germline values: CDR1 KGHSH, CDR2 LQKENI. V was shortened by 3 bases and J by 0 bases, with 12 bases between the two germline ends. CDR3 coding DNA: TGTGCCAGCTCACCTACAGGGCCCTCCTCTGGAAACACCATATATTTT. Amino acid sequence: CASSPTGPSSGNTIYF. Based on the CDR3 plus reference TRBV18 and TRBJ1-3, the full variable domain is NAGVMQNPRHLVRRRGQEARLRCSPMKGHSHVYWYRQLPEEGLKFMVYLQKENIIDESGMPKERFSAEFPKEGPSILRIQQVVRGDSAAYFCASSPTGPSSGNTIYFGEGSWLTVV.

This clone is a singleton in its sample. V usage is TRBV5-1 and J usage is TRBJ2-5; D unresolved. The J call is uncertain, as TRBJ2-7 better fits the DNA end. Germline values: CDR1 SGHRS, CDR2 YFSETQ. The CDR3 is made up of 14 amino acids. The CDR3 nucleotides are TGCGCCAGCAGCTTATCCCTGCCCTCCTACGAGCAGTACTTC. Translated, it gives CASSLSLPSYEQYF.

The chain carries TRBV7-9 and TRBJ2-1; 8 bases are shared with TRBD2. This CDR3 spans 18 amino acids. Germline V gene lookup returns CDR1 SEHNR and CDR2 FQNEAQ (reference sequence). The junction had 17 bases not matched to a gene; V was cut back by 2 bases and J by 8 bases. The CDR3 DNA reads TGTGCCAGCAGCTTAAAGGGCATTCTGAGCGGGAGAGGGCATGAGCAGTTCTTC. Its protein product is CASSLKGILSGRGHEQFF.

This CDR3 is CASYPLRRARTSTDTQYF. For the CDR3, the DNA is TGTGCCAGCTATCCCCTCCGGCGTGCGAGGACAAGCACAGATACGCAGTATTTT. The chain has TRBV7-9 and TRBJ2-3; weak D call: TRBD1 (5 bases). CDR1 and CDR2 from the germline V gene are SEHNR and FQNEAQ (reference sequence). The V end lost 8 bases, the J end lost 0 bases, and 24 bases lay between the germline ends. The CDR3 covers 18 residues.

The chain recombines TRBV5-1 with TRBJ2-1, with 9 bases matching TRBD2. Germline trimming cut 0 bases from V and 9 bases from J; bases unmatched to any gene: 10. This CDR3 has 16 residues. Per germline, CDR1 SGHRS and CDR2 YFSETQ. The CDR3 DNA reads as TGCGCCAGCAGCTTGGGTTGGCGGGAGGGCGGAGGTGAGCAGTTCTTC. Translating gives CASSLGWREGGGEQFF.

This clone was seen more than once but under ten times. V gene TRBV19 combines with J gene TRBJ1-1; D unresolved. The CDR3 is 15 amino acids. Per the germline V gene, CDR1 is LNHDA and CDR2 is SQIVND (reference sequence). Trimming shortened V by 3 bases and J by 6 bases, and 17 bases separated the two germline ends. The CDR3, as DNA: TGTGCCAGTAGTATCGGAGTCCGGGTTAACGCTGAAGCTTTCTTT. This codes for CASSIGVRVNAEAFF.

The chain is built from TRBV6-1 and TRBJ2-2, with 8 positions matching TRBD2. V lost 7 bases to trimming and J lost 4 bases; unmatched junction nucleotides: 8. The CDR3 extends over 15 amino acids. The germline CDR1 and CDR2 sequences are MNHNS and SASEGT. Here the CDR3 DNA reads TGTGCCAGCAATAACGGACTAGCAGCCACCGGGGAGCTGTTTTTT. The encoded protein is CASNNGLAATGELFF.

The V call is TRBV28, the J call TRBJ2-5; 9 bases match TRBD1. Germline V gives CDR1 MDHEN, CDR2 SYDVKM. The V gene end was trimmed by 3 bases and the J gene end by 1 base; junction bases not matched to a gene: 9. The CDR3 loop spans 17 amino acids. CDR3 bases: TGTGCCAGCAGTTTCCTTACTCCGGGACAGGGCCAAGAGACCCAGTACTTC. Translation: CASSFLTPGQGQETQYF.

The rearrangement uses TRBV7-2 and TRBJ2-7; 8 bases agree with TRBD2. Germline assignment: CDR1 SGHTA and CDR2 FQGNSA. The CDR3 loop spans 14 amino acids. The junction had 3 bases not matched to a gene; V was cut back by 5 bases and J by 0 bases. CDR3 in amino acids: CASSVSGTSYEQYF. CDR3 nucleotides: TGTGCCAGCAGCGTTAGCGGGACCTCCTACGAGCAGTACTTC.

This chain connects TRBV27 to TRBJ2-3; D gene ambiguous. V lost 10 bases and J 0 bases, leaving 14 bases between the germline ends. Germline CDR1 and CDR2: MNHEY and SMNVEV (reference sequence). The CDR3 extends over 14 amino acids. The CDR3 DNA is TGTGCCACCTCGAAAGCCCTTAGCACAGATACGCAGTATTTT. Protein sequence: CATSKALSTDTQYF.